This T cell receptor (beta chain) was observed in a study of blood T cell repertoires in COVID-19. Study-level information: Collection of acute and convalescent COVID-19 samples took place in the United States, Italy and Spain. In each case, the material was cDNA or gDNA derived from T cells, B-cell-depleted T cells, or PBMCs.

V lost 1 base to trimming and J lost 5 bases; unmatched junction nucleotides: 3. The germline gives CDR1 LNHDA, CDR2 SQIVND (reference sequence). The CDR3 extends over 16 amino acids. Methods used by the authors: Researchers report that nucleated cell counts were estimated from reference gene primer amplification. TCRdb's copy holds only in-frame clones and misses some; the assay was immunoSEQ multiplex PCR. V and J calls and clone size come straight from that table; D and trimming were deduced from the DNA. The sample contains under 300,000 clones, roughly 89% of which appear only once. The chain combines TRBV19 with TRBJ2-3; 13 positions match TRBD2. Sample: peripheral blood. The sequence derives from a man aged 25 to 40 who had recovered from COVID-19. DNA for the CDR3: TGTGCCAGTAGTATAGGGACTAGCGGGGGAGGAGATACGCAGTATTTT. Amino acid sequence: CASSIGTSGGGDTQYF.